This TCR beta chain was documented in a study of cytomegalovirus exposure and HLA in healthy donors. This clone turned up a few times. The target antigen is unknown. The study ran its PCR with 60 Vbeta and 13 Jbeta primers. TCRdb keeps only in-frame clones here, not all; method: immunoSEQ multiplex PCR. Among around 160,000 clones, 60% to 80% were seen once, and the ten largest hold over 2.5%. Germline CDR1 reads LNHDA; CDR2 reads SQIVND (reference sequence). CDR3 length: 14 amino acids. Trimming took 7 bases from V and 5 from J, leaving 17 bases between them. Study results and limitations: Sequencing artifact likely explains a cluster of highly shared sequence variants.

Input material: PBMCs. The genes are TRBV19 and TRBJ1-1, with D possibly matching TRBD1 (5 bases). The clonotype originates from a woman aged 40 to 50 in good health and CMV-seropositive. The CDR3 sequence is CASTMAAGRTEAFF. The CDR3, as DNA: TGTGCCAGTACCATGGCGGCAGGGAGGACTGAAGCTTTCTTT. The entire variable domain, with the rest obtained from reference TRBV19 and TRBJ1-1, is as follows: DGGITQSPKYLFRKEGQNVTLSCEQNLNHDAMYWYRQDPGQGLRLIYYSQIVNDFQKGDIAEGYSVSREKKESFPLTVTSAQKNPTAFYLCASTMAAGRTEAFFGQGTRLTVV.